This entry lists 32 T cell receptor beta chains sequenced from one sample in a study of blood T cells in healthy people across ages. Primers used in a second PCR of roughly 6 to 11 cycles were a sample-barcoded 5' primer and a J-beta primer mix. TCRdb itself ran the 5' RACE reads through MiXCR, one entry per CDR3 protein. The table shows hundreds of thousands of distinct CDR3 sequences, with about 21% occurring only once. Specimen: blood. The receptors come from a man in his sixties or seventies in good health.

The rearrangement joins TRBV29-1 to TRBJ2-1; 9 bases map to TRBD1. The V gene's germline CDR1 is SQVTM and CDR2 ANQGSEA. The CDR3 is made up of 16 amino acids. J lost 7 bases, V lost 1 base, and 11 bases had no gene match. CDR3 residues: CSVEVEGQGIRNEQFF. The CDR3 DNA reads TGCAGCGTTGAAGTTGAGGGACAGGGAATTCGGAATGAGCAGTTCTTC.

This clonotype has a single count. The chain carries TRBV15 and TRBJ2-5; 8 positions agree with TRBD2. Germline V gene sequence: CDR1 LNHNV, CDR2 YYDKDF (reference sequence). CDR3 length: 14 residues. The V gene end was trimmed by 4 bases and the J gene end by 2 bases; junction bases not matched to a gene: 3. CDR3 sequence: CATSKGLAQETQYF. In nucleotides, the CDR3 is TGTGCCACCAGCAAAGGACTAGCACAAGAGACCCAGTACTTC.

The chain combines TRBV20-1 with TRBJ2-7; 12 nucleotides line up with TRBD2. The V gene's germline CDR1 is DFQATT and CDR2 SNEGSKA (reference sequence). V lost 6 bases, J lost 3 bases, and 9 bases stayed unmatched. The CDR3 covers 15 residues. CDR3 in amino acids: CSAQTSGRVLYEQYF. The CDR3 DNA follows: TGCAGTGCCCAGACTAGCGGGAGAGTTCTCTACGAGCAGTACTTC.

This clonotype has only a few counts. The J gene is TRBJ2-7, the V gene TRBV20-1, with D possibly TRBD1 on 6 matching bases. CDR3 length: 13 residues. The V gene lost 2 bases and the J gene lost 1 base, with 9 bases spanning the gap. Germline V gene data show CDR1 as DFQATT and CDR2 as SNEGSKA (reference sequence). The DNA for the CDR3 is TGCAGTGCTAGAATGGGGGCGTCCTACGAGCAGTACTTC. It codes for CSARMGASYEQYF.

The rearrangement joins TRBV18 to TRBJ2-5; TRBD2 aligns across 14 bases. Trimming at V came to 3 bases and at J to 2 bases, leaving 5 bases not matched to a gene. Germline CDR1 reads KGHSH; CDR2 reads LQKENI. The CDR3 is made up of 17 amino acids. The CDR3 region is CASSPGTSGSWQETQYF. The CDR3, as DNA: TGTGCCAGCTCACCGGGGACTAGCGGGAGTTGGCAAGAGACCCAGTACTTC.

Only a few counts were recorded for this clonotype. The chain joins TRBV28 to TRBJ2-7, with D perhaps matching TRBD2 (5 bases). The V gene lost 3 bases and the J gene lost 6 bases, with 15 bases spanning the gap. Germline V gives CDR1 MDHEN, CDR2 SYDVKM. This CDR3 is 14 amino acids long. In DNA, the CDR3 is TGTGCCAGCAGTTTGATTACGGGATTCGGCGAGCAGTACTTC. Translating gives CASSLITGFGEQYF.

The rearrangement joins TRBV3-1 to TRBJ2-2; 10 positions match TRBD1. Germline trimming cut 6 bases from V and 5 bases from J; bases unmatched to any gene: 9. Germline V lookup: CDR1 LGHDT, CDR2 YNNKEL (reference sequence). This CDR3 spans 16 amino acids. CDR3 loop: CASREIGQGVTGELFF. The CDR3 nucleotides are TGTGCCAGCAGGGAAATCGGACAGGGGGTGACCGGGGAGCTGTTTTTT.

The chain recombines TRBV7-9 with TRBJ2-3; 8 bases are a match to TRBD2. CDR3 size: 15 residues. Germline-derived CDR1 and CDR2 are SEHNR and FQNEAQ (reference sequence). Trimming at V came to 5 bases and at J to 2 bases, leaving 6 bases not matched to a gene. CDR3 DNA sequence: TGTGCCAGCAGCATCACTAGCGGCCCCACAGATACGCAGTATTTT. Protein product: CASSITSGPTDTQYF. Supplemented by reference TRBV7-9 and TRBJ2-3, the full variable domain reads DTGVSQNPRHKITKRGQNVTFRCDPISEHNRLYWYRQTLGQGPEFLTYFQNEAQLEKSRLLSDRFSAERPKGSFSTLEIQRTEQGDSAMYLCASSITSGPTDTQYFGPGTRLTVL.

V is TRBV5-1 and J is TRBJ2-7; TRBD2 agrees at 8 bases. V lost 4 bases to trimming and J lost 0 bases; unmatched junction nucleotides: 18. Per the germline V gene, CDR1 is SGHRS and CDR2 is YFSETQ. This CDR3 is built from 19 residues. CDR3: CASSIWALSGGSSSYEQYF. CDR3 bases: TGCGCCAGCAGCATCTGGGCCTTGAGCGGGGGCTCGAGCTCCTACGAGCAGTACTTC.

The V call is TRBV10-3, the J call TRBJ2-5, with TRBD1 identical over 9 bases. With the DNA end fitting TRBJ2-7 better, the J assignment may be wrong. In germline, CDR1 is ENHRY, CDR2 SYGVKD. This CDR3 spans 14 amino acids. CDR3 protein: CAIKGQGESGEQYF. CDR3 nucleotide sequence: TGTGCCATCAAGGGACAGGGAGAATCAGGCGAGCAGTACTTC.

The CDR3, as DNA: TGTGCCATCAGTGAGCGGGGAGGGACCATCTACAATGAGCAGTTCTTC. This codes for CAISERGGTIYNEQFF. This chain links TRBV10-3 with TRBJ2-1; 7 positions match TRBD2. The trim removed 2 bases at V and 3 bases at J, leaving 7 bases unmatched. This CDR3 region has 16 residues. The germline V gene has CDR1 ENHRY and CDR2 SYGVKD.

The sample holds a few counts of this clonotype. The chain links TRBV6-2 or TRBV6-3 to TRBJ2-2; 8 nucleotides agree with TRBD1. The CDR3 is 16 amino acids. The germline V gene has CDR1 MNHEY and CDR2 SVGEGT. Trimming cost V 5 bases and J 4 bases; bases outside gene matches: 9. The DNA of the CDR3 is TGTGCCAGCAGTCCCCGGACAGGGAGGAGCACCGGGGAGCTGTTTTTT. This encodes CASSPRTGRSTGELFF.

The V call is TRBV20-1, the J call TRBJ2-5, with TRBD2 identical over 7 bases. Trimming at V came to 3 bases and at J to 2 bases, leaving 6 bases not matched to a gene. This CDR3 region has 14 residues. In germline, CDR1 is DFQATT, CDR2 SNEGSKA (reference sequence). DNA of the CDR3: TGCAGTGCTAGGTCGGGGGGAGGGCAAGAGACCCAGTACTTC. This translates into CSARSGGGQETQYF.

J is TRBJ1-6 and V is TRBV12-3 or TRBV12-4; D is uncertain. With 6 bases removed from V and 5 bases from J, the gap between germline ends came to 14 bases. The CDR3 is 15 amino acids. CDR3 DNA sequence: TGTGCCAGCAGACGCTCAGGCCAGGATAATTCACCCCTCCACTTT. This sequence encodes CASRRSGQDNSPLHF.

This chain links TRBV6-1 with TRBJ2-3; D remains ambiguous. The J call may be wrong; the DNA end is better matched by TRBJ1-5. This CDR3 is built from 11 residues. The germline V gene has CDR1 MNHNS and CDR2 SASEGT. As DNA, the CDR3 is TGTGCTTCAAGTCAGTCAGATACGCAGCATTTT. It encodes CASSQSDTQHF.

This clonotype was counted between two and nine times. The V call is TRBV5-1, the J call TRBJ2-4; 7 bases match TRBD1. This CDR3 has 16 amino acids. With 4 bases clipped from V and 4 bases from J, the junction kept 11 bases outside the gene matches. Germline lookup yields CDR1 SGHRS and CDR2 YFSETQ. The CDR3 sequence is CASSPAGGFLKNIQYF. For the CDR3, the DNA is TGCGCCAGCAGCCCGGCAGGGGGTTTCCTTAAAAACATTCAGTACTTC.

This clonotype was seen once. The chain links TRBV6-5 to TRBJ1-2; no reliable D call. The CDR3 contains 17 residues. Trimming took 5 bases from V and 1 from J, leaving 20 bases between them. Germline V gives CDR1 MNHEY, CDR2 SVGAGI. CDR3 in amino acids: CASSPSPGITYNYGYTF. The CDR3 DNA sequence: TGTGCCAGCAGTCCGAGCCCAGGCATTACTTATAACTATGGCTACACCTTC.

The CDR3 spells CATSALVDNEQFF. The CDR3 DNA reads as TGTGCCACCAGTGCTCTCGTCGACAATGAGCAGTTCTTC. V is TRBV24-1 and J is TRBJ2-1; the D is unclear. The CDR3 extends over 13 amino acids. V was shortened by 5 bases and J by 5 bases, with 9 bases between the two germline ends. CDR1 and CDR2 from the germline V gene are KGHDR and SFDVKD.

This clonotype was recorded a few times. The chain recombines TRBV21-1 with TRBJ2-1. Gene TRBJ2-5 matches the end of the DNA better, so the J call may be wrong. TRBV21-1 is a pseudogene. The CDR3 consists of 12 residues. In DNA, the CDR3 is TGTGCCAGCAGCCTCCGTCCAAGTACCCAGTACTTC. Protein: CASSLRPSTQYF.

This clonotype was observed a handful of times. At one end, the junction sequence differs from germline, possibly due to a read error. V usage is TRBV7-2 and J usage is TRBJ2-3, with 8 bases identical to TRBD2. The CDR3 runs 15 residues. Germline V gene sequence: CDR1 SGHTA, CDR2 FQGNSA. CDR3 in amino acids: CASTLAGTSTDTQYF. The CDR3 bases are TGTGCCAGCACCTTAGCGGGGACTAGCACAGATACGCAGTATTTT.

The gene calls are TRBV27 and TRBJ2-5, with 7 bases aligning to TRBD1. TRBJ2-7 matches the DNA end more closely, so the J call is doubtful. Germline loops: CDR1 MNHEY, CDR2 SMNVEV (reference sequence). This CDR3 is built from 14 residues. CDR3 amino acids: CASSPLGQYYEQYF. The CDR3, as DNA: TGTGCCAGCAGTCCCTTGGGACAGTACTACGAGCAGTACTTC.

This clonotype has just a few counts. The gene calls are TRBV3-1 and TRBJ1-3; possibly TRBD1 for D (5 bases). The CDR3 has 15 amino acids. The germline V gene has CDR1 LGHDT and CDR2 YNNKEL (reference sequence). V lost 3 bases and J lost 0, with 9 bases in between. CDR3 loop: CASSHGDSSGNTIYF. CDR3 sequence (DNA): TGTGCCAGCAGCCATGGCGACAGCTCTGGAAACACCATATATTTT.

The chain has TRBV7-2 and TRBJ2-2; D is possibly TRBD1 (6 bases). CDR3 length: 15 residues. Trimming pared 3 bases from V and 0 bases from J, leaving 8 bases between. Germline V gene lookup returns CDR1 SGHTA and CDR2 FQGNSA. The CDR3 nucleotides read TGTGCCAGCAGCTTCAGGGGTCCGAACACCGGGGAGCTGTTTTTT. This translates into CASSFRGPNTGELFF. The variable domain in full, completed from reference TRBV7-2 and TRBJ2-2, reads GAGVSQSPSNKVTEKGKDVELRCDPISGHTALYWYRQSLGQGLEFLIYFQGNSAPDKSGLPSDRFSAERTGGSVSTLTIQRTQQEDSAVYLCASSFRGPNTGELFFGEGSRLTVL.

This clonotype was found many times. V gene TRBV12-3 or TRBV12-4 combines with J gene TRBJ1-1, with 8 bases fitting TRBD1. The V and J ends lost 4 bases and 0 bases, in that order; junction bases with no gene match: 4. This CDR3 comprises 15 residues. The CDR3 spells CASSSRDRLNTEAFF. DNA of the CDR3: TGTGCCAGCAGTTCCCGGGACAGGCTGAACACTGAAGCTTTCTTT.

The CDR3 region is CASSSTSDRGAGNTIYF. CDR3 DNA sequence: TGTGCCAGCAGCTCCACCTCTGACAGGGGGGCTGGAAACACCATATATTTT. The chain combines TRBV7-8 with TRBJ1-3; 9 nucleotides agree with TRBD1. V trimming: 4 bases; J trimming: 2 bases; junction bases outside the gene matches: 9. The CDR3 spans 17 residues. Germline lookup yields CDR1 SGHVS and CDR2 FQNEAQ.

The chain links TRBV6-1 to TRBJ2-5; 9 positions match TRBD2. The J call could be wrong; TRBJ2-7 is a better fit for the DNA end. CDR3 size: 17 residues. Germline assignment: CDR1 MNHNS and CDR2 SASEGT. The CDR3 DNA reads TGTGCCAGCAGGCGTCGGACTTCTAGCGGGACCGTCTACGAGCAGTACTTC. Translation: CASRRRTSSGTVYEQYF.

The CDR3 DNA follows: TGTGCCAGCAGTGAAAGCGGGAGCCTTGGGGAGCAGTACTTC. This codes for CASSESGSLGEQYF. The rearrangement joins TRBV2 to TRBJ2-7; 8 nucleotides agree with TRBD2. CDR1 and CDR2 from the germline V gene are SNHLY and FYNNEI. The CDR3 has 14 amino acids. The V segment lost 2 bases and the J segment 7 bases; nucleotides outside the gene matches: 7.

V and J are TRBV12-3 or TRBV12-4 and TRBJ2-7, with 10 bases that match TRBD1. V shed 5 bases and J 4 bases; nucleotides not matched to a gene: 8. The CDR3 covers 15 residues. CDR3 protein: CASSGRDRGFYEQYF. Here the CDR3 DNA reads TGTGCCAGCAGTGGCCGGGACAGGGGTTTTTACGAGCAGTACTTC.

This chain links TRBV5-6 with TRBJ2-3, with D perhaps matching TRBD1 or TRBD2 (5 bases each). The CDR3 has 16 amino acids. Germline V gene data show CDR1 as SGHDT and CDR2 as YYEEEE. Trimming took 5 bases from V and 0 from J, leaving 16 bases between them. This chain's CDR3 is CASRPAGGGSTDTQYF. The CDR3 nucleotides are TGTGCCAGCAGGCCTGCGGGTGGGGGTAGCACAGATACGCAGTATTTT.

This clonotype was seen ten or more times. The chain has TRBV18 and TRBJ2-5, with D possibly matching TRBD1 (6 bases). Per the germline V gene, CDR1 is KGHSH and CDR2 is LQKENI. This CDR3 is 11 amino acids long. The ends were cut back, 6 bases at V and 9 bases at J, with 11 bases in the middle. The CDR3 reads CASSPQGPQYF. In nucleotides, the CDR3 is TGTGCCAGCTCGCCTCAGGGGCCCCAGTACTTC.

The chain couples TRBV10-3 to TRBJ2-1; 11 nucleotides line up with TRBD2. CDR1 is ENHRY, CDR2 SYGVKD, per germline. The V gene end was trimmed by 8 bases and the J gene end by 3 bases; junction bases not matched to a gene: 9. This CDR3 region has 16 residues. The CDR3 sequence: CAISLTSGSHYNEQFF. The CDR3 coding sequence is TGTGCCATCTCCCTCACTAGCGGGAGCCACTACAATGAGCAGTTCTTC.

This clonotype was recorded at least ten times. The chain employs TRBV12-3 or TRBV12-4 and TRBJ1-2; 7 nucleotides line up with TRBD1. V lost 4 bases, J lost 5 bases, and 10 bases stayed unmatched. This CDR3 has 15 residues. CDR3 in amino acids: CASSSSPGQLYGYTF. CDR3 DNA sequence: TGTGCCAGCAGTTCCTCGCCGGGACAGTTGTATGGCTACACCTTC.